This T cell receptor beta chain was profiled in a study of T cells after yellow fever vaccination. TCR cDNA was made by 5'RACE template switching, adding a universal primer site and UMIs. TCRdb analysed the 5' RACE reads with MiXCR anew, one entry per CDR3 protein. The table lists approximately 250,000 distinct CDR3 sequences, 5.5% to 8.5% of them singletons, with 1.1% in the top ten. Findings and limits, study-wide: Contaminating bulk clonotypes could be abundant in FACS-sorted repertoires. Though weaker, the secondary response peaked faster, on day 5 versus 15. Most primary-vaccination clones recurred post-booster (approximately 95% CD4, about 90% CD8).

This CDR3 has 15 residues. In germline, CDR1 is SGHRS, CDR2 YFSETQ. The V and J ends lost 1 base and 5 bases respectively, with 12 bases between them. Only a few counts were recorded for this clonotype. The antigen remains unidentified. This TCR was sampled from a man younger than 45 who received the YFV17D yellow fever vaccine. The sequenced sample was CD4+ T cells sorted from PBMCs, obtained on the day of the yellow fever booster vaccination. This rearrangement joins TRBV5-1 to TRBJ1-4, with D unclear. The chain's CDR3 is CASSLTATRNEKLFF. In DNA form, the CDR3 reads TGCGCCAGCAGCTTGACAGCGACGAGAAATGAAAAACTGTTTTTT.